Shown below are 27 T cell receptor beta chains from a single sample sequenced in a study of T cells in Graves' hyperthyroidism and ophthalmopathy. TCR beta CDR3 sequences were amplified from RNA transcripts. The HTBI primer set drove a first-round RT-PCR of the TCR CDR3. TCRdb fed the multiplex PCR reads into MiXCR, producing one record per CDR3 protein. The profile covers about 640,000 distinct CDR3 sequences, with under 25% appearing a single time and 34% taken by the ten largest. What was sequenced was blood. The source of these receptors is a young man with Graves' ophthalmopathy.

The chain links TRBV13 to TRBJ2-1; 9 positions match TRBD2. Germline V gives CDR1 PRHDT, CDR2 FYEKMQ (reference sequence). The CDR3 spans 14 residues. With 3 bases clipped from V and 5 bases from J, the junction kept 2 bases outside the gene matches. CDR3 protein: CASSFAGGHNEQFF. The CDR3 DNA reads as TGTGCCAGCAGCTTTGCGGGAGGGCACAATGAGCAGTTCTTC.

In its sample, this clonotype was seen once. J is TRBJ2-3 and V is TRBV7-6, with D perhaps TRBD2 (7 bases). The CDR3 totals 15 residues. Trimming removed 3 bases from V and 2 bases from J, with 12 bases in between. The germline V gene encodes CDR1 SGHVS and CDR2 FNYEAQ. The CDR3 nucleotides are TGTGCCAGCAGCTTTGGGGGGGGGGCCACAGATACGCAGTATTTT. Residues: CASSFGGGATDTQYF.

In this sample, this clonotype turned up many times. The J gene is TRBJ1-1, the V gene TRBV11-2; the D is unclear. Germline values: CDR1 SGHAT, CDR2 FQNNGV. Trimming took 3 bases from V and 4 from J, leaving 12 bases between them. This CDR3 is built from 14 residues. CDR3 protein: CASSLPDSGTEAFF. CDR3 DNA sequence: TGTGCCAGCAGCTTGCCTGATTCCGGCACTGAAGCTTTCTTT.

This sequence joins TRBV6-1 and TRBJ2-1; D possibly corresponds to TRBD2 (6 bases). V dropped 4 bases and J dropped 0 bases, with 13 bases sitting between them. Germline CDR1 MNHNS, CDR2 SASEGT. The CDR3 runs to 16 residues. This chain's CDR3 is CASSGNSGSSYNEQFF. The CDR3 DNA reads as TGTGCCAGCAGTGGGAATAGCGGAAGCTCCTACAATGAGCAGTTCTTC.

The sample holds a few counts of this clonotype. The rearrangement joins TRBV6-1 to TRBJ2-7; possibly TRBD2 for D (6 bases). The CDR3 spans 14 residues. Germline CDR1 reads MNHNS; CDR2 reads SASEGT. V dropped 1 base and J dropped 4 bases, with 11 bases sitting between them. The CDR3 DNA sequence: TGTGCCAGCAGTGAAGTGGGGGGTATGTACGAGCAGTACTTC. This sequence encodes CASSEVGGMYEQYF.

The genes are TRBV5-4 and TRBJ1-3; D is undetermined. The CDR3 covers 13 residues. The germline gives CDR1 SGHNT, CDR2 YYREEE (reference sequence). V lost 6 bases, J lost 2 bases, and 9 bases lay in between. DNA of the CDR3: TGTGCCAGCACCGCCGACCCTGGAAACACCATATATTTT. Its translation: CASTADPGNTIYF. The variable domain in full, completed from reference TRBV5-4 and TRBJ1-3, reads ETGVTQSPTHLIKTRGQQVTLRCSSQSGHNTVSWYQQALGQGPQFIFQYYREEENGRGNFPPRFSGLQFPNYSSELNVNALELDDSALYLCASTADPGNTIYFGEGSWLTVV.

This clonotype has more than one count but fewer than ten. The chain couples TRBV20-1 to TRBJ2-3, with TRBD2 identical over 8 bases. The CDR3 covers 17 residues. Germline loops: CDR1 DFQATT, CDR2 SNEGSKA (reference sequence). V lost 6 bases to trimming and J lost 5 bases; unmatched junction nucleotides: 19. In nucleotides, the CDR3 is TGCAGTGCCTCACCCTACACTCTAGCGGGTCCCATAGATACGCAGTATTTT. Translated, it gives CSASPYTLAGPIDTQYF.

In its sample, this clonotype was seen many times. V and J are TRBV28 and TRBJ2-2; TRBD1 might be the D (6 bases). Germline V gene data show CDR1 as MDHEN and CDR2 as SYDVKM. This CDR3 has 16 amino acids. Between the trimmed V and J ends, which lost 3 bases and 6 bases, there was a span of 17 bases. The CDR3 region is CASSFEYRVIAGELFF. The CDR3 DNA reads TGTGCCAGCAGTTTCGAATACAGGGTTATCGCCGGGGAGCTGTTTTTT.

This sequence joins TRBV28 and TRBJ1-4; no definite D call. Germline assignment: CDR1 MDHEN and CDR2 SYDVKM. Deletions cut 4 bases from V and 8 bases from J, with 5 bases between. The CDR3 covers 11 residues. Written as DNA, the CDR3 is TGTGCCAGCAGTTGGGCCGAAAAACTGTTTTTT. This translates into CASSWAEKLFF.

The gene calls are TRBV6-1 and TRBJ1-1; D is ambiguous. Germline CDR1 is MNHNS and CDR2 is SASEGT. CDR3 length: 15 residues. The V gene lost 1 base and the J gene lost 1 base, with 10 bases spanning the gap. CDR3 loop: CASSEDRAGNTEAFF. The CDR3 nucleotides read TGTGCCAGCAGTGAAGATAGGGCGGGGAACACTGAAGCTTTCTTT.

This clonotype was seen a handful of times. V usage is TRBV27 and J usage is TRBJ1-5, with D perhaps matching TRBD1 (5 bases). Germline-derived CDR1 and CDR2 are MNHEY and SMNVEV (reference sequence). The CDR3 covers 17 residues. Trimming cost V 8 bases and J 0 bases, with 20 bases left between them. DNA of the CDR3: TGTGCCAGCCCCTGGCAGAGGGGTGAGTATAGCAATCAGCCCCAGCATTTT. Translating it yields CASPWQRGEYSNQPQHF.

In this sample, this clonotype turned up a few times. The V call is TRBV5-1, the J call TRBJ2-3; 8 bases are a match to TRBD2. The CDR3 spans 15 residues. Losses at the gene ends were 4 bases for V and 6 bases for J; bases not matched to a gene: 10. Germline CDR1 is SGHRS and CDR2 is YFSETQ. The CDR3: CASSLPAGEGDTQYF. The CDR3, as DNA: TGCGCCAGCAGCCTCCCAGCGGGAGAGGGCGATACGCAGTATTTT. Full variable domain (missing parts from reference TRBV5-1 and TRBJ2-3): KAGVTQTPRYLIKTRGQQVTLSCSPISGHRSVSWYQQTPGQGLQFLFEYFSETQRNKGNFPGRFSGRQFSNSRSEMNVSTLELGDSALYLCASSLPAGEGDTQYFGPGTRLTVL.

The sample holds a few counts of this clonotype. The CDR3 DNA reads TGTGCCAGCAGCTTAGCACTAGCGGGAGGAGGTATCGGGGAGCTGTTTTTT. Amino acid sequence: CASSLALAGGGIGELFF. The rearrangement links TRBV7-6 to TRBJ2-2; 12 positions agree with TRBD2. Germline CDR1 and CDR2: SGHVS and FNYEAQ. The CDR3 is 17 amino acids. With V trimmed by 0 bases and J by 7 bases, 6 bases remained unmatched.

This chain joins TRBV27 and TRBJ2-7; 11 bases line up with TRBD2. V trimming: 5 bases; J trimming: 4 bases; junction bases outside the gene matches: 10. Germline V gene data show CDR1 as MNHEY and CDR2 as SMNVEV (reference sequence). The CDR3 runs to 16 residues. CDR3 protein: CASSTPGTSGEYEQYF. The DNA for the CDR3 is TGTGCCAGCAGTACTCCCGGGACTAGCGGAGAGTACGAGCAGTACTTC.

The chain uses TRBV24-1 and TRBJ2-1; D unclear. CDR1 KGHDR and CDR2 SFDVKD come from the germline V gene. Trimming took off 4 bases at V and 6 bases at J, with 12 bases between the two ends. This CDR3 is 14 amino acids long. In DNA, the CDR3 is TGTGCCACCAGTGAATCGTCAGTAGGCAATGAGCAGTTCTTC. This gives the protein CATSESSVGNEQFF.

This clonotype was seen at least ten times. V gene TRBV3-1 combines with J gene TRBJ1-1; 7 nucleotides agree with TRBD1. The CDR3 runs to 16 residues. V lost 5 bases and J lost 1; bases outside the gene matches: 10. Germline CDR1 LGHDT, CDR2 YNNKEL (reference sequence). CDR3 sequence reads: CASSKSTGTANTEAFF. CDR3 DNA: TGTGCCAGCAGCAAATCAACCGGGACAGCGAACACTGAAGCTTTCTTT.

This chain connects TRBV4-1 to TRBJ2-7; tentatively, D is TRBD1 (5 bases). V was pared by 0 bases and J by 2 bases, with 20 bases between. Looked up from germline, CDR1 is MGHRA and CDR2 is YSYEKL. This CDR3 comprises 18 residues. The CDR3 DNA is TGCGCCAGCAGCCAAGAAAGTCCCCCCACAGGTCTAGCCTACGAGCAGTACTTC. The encoded protein is CASSQESPPTGLAYEQYF.

This clonotype was found a few times. The J gene is TRBJ2-7, the V gene TRBV20-1, with D unclear. The V gene lost 4 bases and the J gene lost 2 bases, with 6 bases spanning the gap. Germline V gene lookup returns CDR1 DFQATT and CDR2 SNEGSKA (reference sequence). This CDR3 region has 11 residues. The CDR3 coding sequence is TGCAGTGCTAATGGCGCCTACGAGCAGTACTTC. Amino acid sequence: CSANGAYEQYF.

This clonotype was counted between two and nine times. The genes are TRBV6-2 or TRBV6-3 and TRBJ2-7, with D maybe TRBD2 (6 bases). Germline loops: CDR1 MNHEY, CDR2 SVGEGT. V lost 2 bases, J lost 6 bases, and 17 bases lay in between. The CDR3 has 15 amino acids. The CDR3 nucleotides are TGTGCCAGCAGTTACGGAGGGTCCCCTAGGGGCGAGCAGTACTTC. Its translation is CASSYGGSPRGEQYF.

This clonotype was seen more than once but under ten times. The V and J genes are TRBV6-1 and TRBJ2-7; D is uncertain. The CDR3 totals 15 residues. Germline CDR1 reads MNHNS; CDR2 reads SASEGT. V was pared by 3 bases and J by 1 base, with 13 bases between. The CDR3 protein is CASSEFQVSSYEQYF. The CDR3 DNA is TGTGCCAGCAGTGAGTTTCAGGTATCTTCCTACGAGCAGTACTTC.

This clonotype was seen at least ten times. V and J are TRBV9 and TRBJ2-5, with a possible D match to TRBD2 (5 bases). CDR3 length: 16 residues. Trimming shortened V by 3 bases and J by 5 bases, and 20 bases separated the two germline ends. From germline, CDR1 is SGDLS and CDR2 YYNGEE. For the CDR3, the DNA is TGTGCCAGCAGCGCCTCTATGGGAGCCAGTATGGAGACCCAGTACTTC. As protein: CASSASMGASMETQYF.

This clonotype was recorded many times. This chain uses TRBV7-2 with TRBJ2-7, with D maybe TRBD1 (6 bases). The CDR3 length is 15 residues. Germline V gene sequence: CDR1 SGHTA, CDR2 FQGNSA. Deletions cut 4 bases from V and 0 bases from J, with 13 bases between. This chain's CDR3 is CASSWTEYDSYEQYF. DNA for the CDR3: TGTGCCAGCAGCTGGACAGAATACGACTCCTACGAGCAGTACTTC.

This clonotype was seen many times. The chain employs TRBV30 and TRBJ2-3; unclear D gene. The length of the CDR3 is 15 residues. V lost 3 bases and J 0 bases, leaving 13 bases between the germline ends. Germline V lookup: CDR1 GTSNPN, CDR2 SVGIG (reference sequence). Written as DNA, the CDR3 is TGTGCCTGGAGATCGCGGAACCCTAGCACAGATACGCAGTATTTT. Its translation: CAWRSRNPSTDTQYF. Filled out from reference TRBV30 and TRBJ2-3, the complete variable domain reads SQTIHQWPATLVQPVGSPLSLECTVEGTSNPNLYWYRQAAGRGLQLLFYSVGIGQISSEVPQNLSASRPQDRQFILSSKKLLLSDSGFYLCAWRSRNPSTDTQYFGPGTRLTVL.

This clonotype was found many times. The J gene is TRBJ2-3, the V gene TRBV20-1; 7 nucleotides align to TRBD2. The CDR3 consists of 13 residues. Germline V gene lookup returns CDR1 DFQATT and CDR2 SNEGSKA (reference sequence). Unmatched junction bases numbered 3, after V lost 4 bases and J lost 2 bases. In DNA form, the CDR3 reads TGCAGTGCTACTAGCGGATACACAGATACGCAGTATTTT. It codes for CSATSGYTDTQYF.

The CDR3 bases are TGTGCCAGCTCACCACAGCAGGGGTCGAACACCGGGGAGCTGTTTTTT. This encodes CASSPQQGSNTGELFF. This chain links TRBV18 with TRBJ2-2; tentative D call: TRBD1 (6 bases). V lost 1 base, J lost 0 bases, and 9 bases lay in between. The V gene's germline CDR1 is KGHSH and CDR2 LQKENI. CDR3 size: 16 residues. Drawing the rest from reference TRBV18 and TRBJ2-2, the complete variable domain is NAGVMQNPRHLVRRRGQEARLRCSPMKGHSHVYWYRQLPEEGLKFMVYLQKENIIDESGMPKERFSAEFPKEGPSILRIQQVVRGDSAAYFCASSPQQGSNTGELFFGEGSRLTVL.

The CDR3 protein is CSARDPSTGGFQFF. The CDR3 DNA is TGCAGTGCTAGAGATCCCTCGACAGGGGGGTTTCAGTTCTTC. The gene calls are TRBV20-1 and TRBJ2-1, with TRBD1 matching over 9 bases. Germline CDR1 DFQATT, CDR2 SNEGSKA (reference sequence). With 0 bases clipped from V and 13 bases from J, the junction kept 10 bases outside the gene matches. CDR3 size: 14 residues.

This clonotype was detected ten times or more. The J gene is TRBJ2-2, the V gene TRBV7-6, with a possible D match to TRBD1 (5 bases). Between the trimmed V and J ends, which lost 3 bases and 7 bases, there was a span of 9 bases. Germline CDR1 and CDR2: SGHVS and FNYEAQ. The CDR3 runs to 13 residues. The DNA for the CDR3 is TGTGCCAGCAGCTTGGGGCCCGGCGGGGAGCTGTTTTTT. It is translated as CASSLGPGGELFF.